These 25 T cell receptor beta chains came from one sample sequenced in a study of early T cells in non-severe SARS-CoV-2 infection. TCRdb processed the 5' RACE reads anew with MiXCR; each CDR3 protein has one entry. Here the sample spans about 110,000 distinct CDR3 sequences, around 13% being singletons. Material: whole blood, obtained at baseline. The receptors were sampled from an adult who was a healthcare worker with PCR-confirmed SARS-CoV-2 infection or an uninfected control (not recorded which).

V usage is TRBV6-5 and J usage is TRBJ2-4, with 9 bases lining up with TRBD1. Germline V CDR1 and CDR2: MNHEY, SVGAGI. V was clipped by 3 bases and J by 4 bases; unmatched bases: 7. The CDR3 totals 16 residues. CDR3 DNA: TGTGCCAGCAGTTATGATCTGGGGACAGGGAAAAACATTCAGTACTTC. Translation: CASSYDLGTGKNIQYF.

The V gene is TRBV9, the J gene TRBJ2-2; no reliable D call. Germline loops: CDR1 SGDLS, CDR2 YYNGEE. V dropped 0 bases and J dropped 6 bases, with 9 bases sitting between them. This CDR3 is 14 amino acids long. The chain's CDR3 is CASSVEIRSGELFF. The CDR3 nucleotides read TGTGCCAGCAGCGTAGAGATCAGGTCCGGGGAGCTGTTTTTT.

As to this clonotype: Since no conserved phenylalanine or tryptophan closes the CDR3, a read error is the likely cause. Because the CDR3's place on the DNA is in doubt, the DNA is left out and the CDR3 is given as listed by TCRdb. The CDR3 here is CASSTPPC. This sequence joins TRBV21-1 and TRBJ2-7; TRBD2, as called in the table, went unchecked against the DNA. TRBV21-1 is classified as a pseudogene. Termini included, the CDR3 measures 8 amino acids.

The table lists this clonotype with many counts. The V call is TRBV18, the J call TRBJ1-2; D is perhaps TRBD1 (5 bases). V lost 2 bases and J 1 base, leaving 11 bases between the germline ends. This CDR3 spans 15 amino acids. The germline CDR1 and CDR2 sequences are KGHSH and LQKENI. The CDR3 loop is CASSPMKTVNYGYTF. CDR3 nucleotide sequence: TGTGCCAGCTCACCAATGAAGACAGTTAACTATGGCTACACCTTC.

This clonotype was seen only a few times. This chain's CDR3 is CASSRTGTGAREQYF. As DNA, the CDR3 is TGTGCCAGCAGCCGAACCGGGACAGGGGCCCGCGAGCAGTACTTC. The rearrangement links TRBV7-9 to TRBJ2-7, with 10 nucleotides matching TRBD1. V dropped 5 bases and J dropped 6; count of bases not matched to a gene: 10. In germline, CDR1 is SEHNR, CDR2 FQNEAQ (reference sequence). The CDR3 is 15 amino acids.

Many counts were recorded for this clonotype. The V gene is TRBV6-4, the J gene TRBJ2-2; TRBD2 might be the D (6 bases). The V end lost 5 bases, the J end lost 2 bases, and 12 bases lay between the germline ends. Germline CDR1 and CDR2: MRHNA and SNTAGT. This CDR3 region has 15 residues. The CDR3 DNA reads as TGTGCCAGCAGTCCTCTAGCGACCAACACCGGGGAGCTGTTTTTT. Encoded protein: CASSPLATNTGELFF.

This chain links TRBV4-1 with TRBJ2-3; 8 bases line up with TRBD2. V shed 5 bases, J shed 3 bases, and the junction held 10 bases outside the gene matches. Per the germline V gene, CDR1 is MGHRA and CDR2 is YSYEKL. CDR3 length: 16 amino acids. CDR3 sequence: CASSDQQRGPTDTQYF. For the CDR3, the DNA is TGCGCCAGCAGCGATCAACAGCGGGGGCCGACAGATACGCAGTATTTT.

The CDR3 DNA reads TGTGCCAGCAGTTTGATCGATGCCACTGAAGCTTTCTTT. Protein sequence: CASSLIDATEAFF. This chain uses TRBV12-3 or TRBV12-4 with TRBJ1-1; D is unclear. V dropped 3 bases and J dropped 4 bases, with 9 bases sitting between them. The CDR3 is 13 amino acids.

The V and J genes are TRBV19 and TRBJ1-2; D is ambiguous. Trimming stripped 6 bases from V and 3 bases from J, with 14 bases between. The CDR3 covers 14 residues. CDR1 LNHDA and CDR2 SQIVND come from the germline V gene (reference sequence). Here the CDR3 reads CASRQAPRDYGYTF. The DNA for the CDR3 is TGTGCCAGTAGGCAAGCCCCGCGGGACTATGGCTACACCTTC.

The rearrangement links TRBV29-1 to TRBJ1-2; TRBD1 might be the D (5 bases). V lost 7 bases and J 6 bases, leaving 12 bases between the germline ends. CDR1 and CDR2 (germline): SQVTM, ANQGSEA. CDR3 length: 11 amino acids. The DNA of the CDR3 is TGCAGCGCCCCCGAGGGGAATGGCTACACCTTC. As protein: CSAPEGNGYTF.

This clonotype was found a few times. This chain joins TRBV6-1 and TRBJ2-7; D perhaps matches TRBD1 (6 bases). CDR1 and CDR2 from the germline V gene are MNHNS and SASEGT. The CDR3 spans 13 residues. V was pared by 4 bases and J by 7 bases, with 14 bases between. CDR3 coding DNA: TGTGCCAGCAGTGCAGTCACAGGGCGAGAGCAGTACTTC. Encoded protein: CASSAVTGREQYF.

Comment on this clonotype: A junction end diverges from the germline sequence, so it may reflect a read error. The genes are TRBV11-2 and TRBJ2-7, with TRBD1 matching 10 bases. The germline V gene encodes CDR1 SGHAT and CDR2 FQNNGV. This CDR3 is built from 15 residues. The CDR3 coding sequence is TGTGCCAGTAGCTTCGCCGGGACAGGGGTTCTCGAGCAGTACTTC. It encodes CASSFAGTGVLEQYF.

There are a few counts of this clonotype. The chain uses TRBV5-5 and TRBJ2-5, with 7 bases fitting TRBD1. V lost 5 bases and J lost 5; bases outside the gene matches: 9. The germline V gene encodes CDR1 SGHKS and CDR2 YYEKEE (reference sequence). The CDR3 is 14 residues long. The CDR3: CASSYRGQSETQYF. The DNA for the CDR3 is TGTGCCAGCAGTTACCGGGGACAGTCGGAGACCCAGTACTTC.

In this sample, this clonotype turned up a few times. V usage is TRBV29-1 and J usage is TRBJ1-1; tentatively, D is TRBD1 (6 bases). This CDR3 has 11 amino acids. Trimming pared 1 base from V and 10 bases from J, leaving 10 bases between. Germline-derived CDR1 and CDR2 are SQVTM and ANQGSEA. The CDR3 nucleotides read TGCAGCGTTGAAGGGGGGCCTAGAGCTTTCTTT. It yields the protein CSVEGGPRAFF.

The chain links TRBV6-5 to TRBJ1-1, with D possibly TRBD1 on 5 matching bases. CDR3 length equals 13 residues. CDR1 is MNHEY and CDR2 is SVGAGI in the germline V gene. Trimming took off 8 bases at V and 5 bases at J, with 15 bases between the two ends. The CDR3 loop reads CASVAPGGTEAFF. CDR3 DNA: TGTGCCAGCGTAGCCCCGGGGGGGACTGAAGCTTTCTTT.

This clonotype occurred a few times. The CDR3 DNA is TGTGCCAGCAAAATTTTCCGGGAAAAACTGTTTTTT. This sequence encodes CASKIFREKLFF. The chain carries TRBV2 and TRBJ1-4; D gene ambiguous. Trimming took 7 bases from V and 8 from J, leaving 11 bases between them. Per germline, CDR1 SNHLY and CDR2 FYNNEI. This CDR3 comprises 12 residues.

The CDR3 loop reads CASSFDGSWDTEAFF. CDR3 bases: TGCGCCAGCAGCTTTGATGGCAGTTGGGACACTGAAGCTTTCTTT. V and J are TRBV5-1 and TRBJ1-1; D not resolved. V was clipped by 2 bases and J by 3 bases, with 14 bases between them. This CDR3 has 15 residues. CDR1 and CDR2 from the germline V gene are SGHRS and YFSETQ.

The rearrangement uses TRBV5-1 and TRBJ1-4, with 7 positions matching TRBD1. Germline V gene lookup returns CDR1 SGHRS and CDR2 YFSETQ. Trimming took 5 bases from V and 4 from J; bases not matched to a gene: 11. The CDR3 has 16 residues. The CDR3 region is CASSPTRQGNNEKLFF. The CDR3 DNA reads TGCGCCAGCAGTCCAACACGACAGGGCAATAATGAAAAACTGTTTTTT.

The chain uses TRBV29-1 and TRBJ2-3; tentatively, D is TRBD1 (6 bases). Germline CDR1 reads SQVTM; CDR2 reads ANQGSEA. CDR3 size: 13 residues. Trimming removed 1 base at V and 3 bases at J, with 8 bases between. The CDR3 coding sequence is TGCAGCGTTGAAGTGGGGGCGACAGATACGCAGTATTTT. This translates into CSVEVGATDTQYF.

This clonotype was counted only a few times. The chain is built from TRBV4-1 and TRBJ2-4; D is perhaps TRBD1 (6 bases). This CDR3 comprises 15 residues. Germline CDR1 is MGHRA and CDR2 is YSYEKL. Trimming took off 6 bases at V and 0 bases at J, with 12 bases between the two ends. CDR3 in amino acids: CASSLIGGAKNIQYF. As DNA, the CDR3 is TGCGCCAGCAGTCTCATAGGGGGAGCCAAAAACATTCAGTACTTC.

This clonotype came up a few times. The chain links TRBV7-2 to TRBJ2-5; weak D call: TRBD1 (6 bases). Germline lookup yields CDR1 SGHTA and CDR2 FQGNSA. V was cut by 0 bases and J by 2 bases, with 13 bases left in between. The CDR3 has 16 amino acids. CDR3 amino acids: CASSLAATGRQETQYF. In DNA form, the CDR3 reads TGTGCCAGCAGCTTAGCGGCGACAGGCCGTCAAGAGACCCAGTACTTC.

This clonotype turned up a few times. V and J are TRBV5-1 and TRBJ1-4; the match to TRBD1 covers 9 bases. V trimming: 2 bases; J trimming: 6 bases; junction bases outside the gene matches: 5. The germline V gene has CDR1 SGHRS and CDR2 YFSETQ. The CDR3 consists of 15 residues. The chain's CDR3 is CASSFTGTGHEKLFF. The CDR3 DNA reads TGCGCCAGCAGCTTCACCGGGACAGGGCATGAAAAACTGTTTTTT.

The table lists this clonotype with a count of one. V is TRBV11-3 and J is TRBJ2-3, with TRBD2 identical over 7 bases. The CDR3 spans 16 residues. V was pared by 5 bases and J by 2 bases, with 10 bases of the junction left unmatched. Germline values: CDR1 SGHNT, CDR2 YENEEA. CDR3 nucleotide sequence: TGTGCCAGCAGCGTTGGCCGCGGGGGAACCACAGATACGCAGTATTTT. This gives the protein CASSVGRGGTTDTQYF.

CDR3 bases: TGTGCCAGCAGTTTAGGGGGACTATCGCCGAGGAATGAAAAACTGTTTTTT. The encoded protein is CASSLGGLSPRNEKLFF. V and J are TRBV12-3 or TRBV12-4 and TRBJ1-4, with a weak D call TRBD1 (5 bases). CDR3 length: 17 residues. The V end lost 1 base, the J end lost 5 bases, and 17 bases lay between the germline ends.

This clonotype was picked up a small number of times. V usage is TRBV3-1 and J usage is TRBJ1-2; D gene ambiguous. The V end lost 0 bases, the J end lost 3 bases, and 14 bases lay between the germline ends. Germline V gene lookup returns CDR1 LGHDT and CDR2 YNNKEL (reference sequence). The length of the CDR3 is 16 residues. The CDR3 reads CASSQDKRTVYYGYTF. The CDR3 DNA sequence: TGTGCCAGCAGCCAAGATAAGAGGACGGTATACTATGGCTACACCTTC.